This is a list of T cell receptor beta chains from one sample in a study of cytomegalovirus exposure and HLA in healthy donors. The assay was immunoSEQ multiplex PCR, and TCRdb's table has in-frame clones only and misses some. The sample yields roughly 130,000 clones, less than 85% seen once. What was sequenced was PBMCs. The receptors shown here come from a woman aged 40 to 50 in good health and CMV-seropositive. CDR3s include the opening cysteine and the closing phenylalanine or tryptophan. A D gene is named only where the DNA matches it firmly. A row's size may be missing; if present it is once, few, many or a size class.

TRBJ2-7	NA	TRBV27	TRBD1	CASTPLGDRGLSEQYF	TGTGCCAGCACTCCCTTGGGAGACAGGGGGCTGAGTGAGCAGTACTTC
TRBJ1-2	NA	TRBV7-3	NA	CASSLSRVLDYTF	TGTGCCAGCAGCTTAAGCAGGGTACTTGACTACACCTTC
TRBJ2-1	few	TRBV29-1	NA	CSVIEVSVYNEQFF	TGCAGCGTAATCGAGGTCTCAGTCTACAATGAGCAGTTCTTC
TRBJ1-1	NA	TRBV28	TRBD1	CASSSTGATSRGAFF	TGTGCCAGCAGCTCCACCGGGGCAACATCCAGGGGGGCTTTCTTT
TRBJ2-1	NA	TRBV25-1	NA	CASSAGEQFF	TGTGCCAGCAGTGCCGGGGAGCAGTTCTTC
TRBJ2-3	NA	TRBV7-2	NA	CASSLAQGYTDTQYF	TGTGCCAGCAGCTTAGCACAGGGTTACACAGATACGCAGTATTTT
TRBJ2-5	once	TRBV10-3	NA	CATRGGARTETQYF	TGTGCCACCCGAGGGGGGGCCAGGACAGAGACCCAGTACTTC
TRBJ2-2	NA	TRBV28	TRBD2	CASSFHPLAGITRELFF	TGTGCCAGCAGTTTCCATCCCCTAGCGGGTATCACCAGGGAGCTGTTTTTT
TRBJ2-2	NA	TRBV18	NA	CASSPPRHRTGELFF	TGTGCCAGCTCACCCCCGAGACACCGCACCGGGGAGCTGTTTTTT
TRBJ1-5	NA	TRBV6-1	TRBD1	CASSAGTDSNQPQHF	TGTGCCAGCAGTGCCGGGACAGATAGCAATCAGCCCCAGCATTTT
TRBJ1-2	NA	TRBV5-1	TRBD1	CASSPTGDYGYTF	TGCGCCAGCAGCCCGACAGGGGACTATGGCTACACCTTC
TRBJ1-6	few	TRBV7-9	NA	CASSLVPGGNSPLHF	TGTGCCAGCAGCTTAGTTCCGGGGGGAAATTCACCCCTCCACTTT
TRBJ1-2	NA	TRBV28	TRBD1	CASSLHATGLFPYGYTF	TGTGCCAGCAGTTTACACGCGACAGGGCTCTTCCCCTATGGCTACACCTTC
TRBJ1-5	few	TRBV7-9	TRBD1	CASGQGASQPQHF	TGTGCCAGCGGCCAGGGGGCGTCTCAGCCCCAGCATTTT
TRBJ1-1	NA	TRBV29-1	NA	CSVQPRNTEAFF	TGCAGCGTCCAGCCTAGGAACACTGAAGCTTTCTTT
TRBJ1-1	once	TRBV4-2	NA	CASSQGNLEGLNTEAFF	TGTGCCAGCAGCCAAGGAAATTTGGAGGGGTTGAACACTGAAGCTTTCTTT
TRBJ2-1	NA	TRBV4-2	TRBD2	CASSHPWGGGPEQFF	TGTGCCAGCAGCCACCCGTGGGGCGGGGGGCCGGAGCAGTTCTTC
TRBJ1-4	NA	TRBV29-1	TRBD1	CSVQGNDEKLFF	TGCAGCGTACAGGGGAACGATGAAAAACTGTTTTTT